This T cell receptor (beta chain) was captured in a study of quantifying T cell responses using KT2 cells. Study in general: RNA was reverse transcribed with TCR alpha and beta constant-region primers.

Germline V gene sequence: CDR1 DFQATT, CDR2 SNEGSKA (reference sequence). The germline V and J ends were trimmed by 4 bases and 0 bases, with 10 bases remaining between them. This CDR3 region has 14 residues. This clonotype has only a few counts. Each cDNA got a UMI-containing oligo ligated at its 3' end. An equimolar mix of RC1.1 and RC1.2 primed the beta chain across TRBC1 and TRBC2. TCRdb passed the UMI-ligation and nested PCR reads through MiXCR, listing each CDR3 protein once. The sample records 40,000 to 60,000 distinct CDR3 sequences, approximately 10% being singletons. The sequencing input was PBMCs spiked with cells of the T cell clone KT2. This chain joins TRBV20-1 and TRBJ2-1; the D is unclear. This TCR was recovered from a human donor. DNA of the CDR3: TGCAGTGCTATCAGAGCCCACTCCTACAATGAGCAGTTCTTC. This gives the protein CSAIRAHSYNEQFF.